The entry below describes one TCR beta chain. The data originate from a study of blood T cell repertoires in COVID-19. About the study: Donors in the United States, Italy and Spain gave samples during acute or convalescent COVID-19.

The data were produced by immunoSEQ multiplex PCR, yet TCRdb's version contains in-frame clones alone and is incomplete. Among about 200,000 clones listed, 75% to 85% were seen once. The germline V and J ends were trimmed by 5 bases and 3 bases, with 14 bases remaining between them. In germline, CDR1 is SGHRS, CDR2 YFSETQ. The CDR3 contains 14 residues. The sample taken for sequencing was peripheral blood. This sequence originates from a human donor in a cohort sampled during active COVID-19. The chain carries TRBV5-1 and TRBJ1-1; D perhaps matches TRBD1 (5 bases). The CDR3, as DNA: TGCGCCAGCAGTAGCCTCGGGGGACACACTGAAGCTTTCTTT. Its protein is CASSSLGGHTEAFF.